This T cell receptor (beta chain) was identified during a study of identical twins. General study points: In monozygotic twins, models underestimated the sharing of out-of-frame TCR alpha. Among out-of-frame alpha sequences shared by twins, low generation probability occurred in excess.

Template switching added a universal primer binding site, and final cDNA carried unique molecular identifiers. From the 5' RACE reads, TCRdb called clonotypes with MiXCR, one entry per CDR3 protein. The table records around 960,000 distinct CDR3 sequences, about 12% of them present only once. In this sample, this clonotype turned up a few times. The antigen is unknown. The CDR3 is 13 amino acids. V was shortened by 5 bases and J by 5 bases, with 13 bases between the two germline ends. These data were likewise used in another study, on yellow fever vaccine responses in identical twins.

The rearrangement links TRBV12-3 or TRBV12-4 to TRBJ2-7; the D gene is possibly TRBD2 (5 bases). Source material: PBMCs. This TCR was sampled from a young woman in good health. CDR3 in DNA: TGTGCCAGCAGTCGCGGGCTAGTTGACGAGCAGTACTTC. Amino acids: CASSRGLVDEQYF.